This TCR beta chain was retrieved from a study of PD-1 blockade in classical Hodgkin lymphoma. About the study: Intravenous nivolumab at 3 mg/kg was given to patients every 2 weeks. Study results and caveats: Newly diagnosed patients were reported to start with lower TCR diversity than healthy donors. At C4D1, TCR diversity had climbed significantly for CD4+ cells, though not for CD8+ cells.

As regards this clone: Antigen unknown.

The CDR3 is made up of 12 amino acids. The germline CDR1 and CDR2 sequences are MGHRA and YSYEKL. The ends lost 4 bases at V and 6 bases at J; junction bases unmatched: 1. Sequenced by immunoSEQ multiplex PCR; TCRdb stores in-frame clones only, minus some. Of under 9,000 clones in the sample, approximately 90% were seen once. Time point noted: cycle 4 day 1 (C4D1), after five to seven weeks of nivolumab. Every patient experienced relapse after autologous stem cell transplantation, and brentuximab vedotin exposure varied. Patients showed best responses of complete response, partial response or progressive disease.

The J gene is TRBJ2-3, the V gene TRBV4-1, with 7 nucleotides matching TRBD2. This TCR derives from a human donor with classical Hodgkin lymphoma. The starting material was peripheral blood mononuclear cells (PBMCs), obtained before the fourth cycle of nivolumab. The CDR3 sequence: CASSRGGDTQYF. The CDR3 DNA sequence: TGCGCCAGCAGCCGGGGGGGGGATACGCAGTATTTT.